A single sample is the source of the 22 T cell receptor beta chains below, sequenced in a study of blood T cell repertoires in COVID-19. The repertoire was sequenced with immunoSEQ multiplex PCR; TCRdb's copy has only in-frame clones and lacks some. The sample has about 220,000 clones; roughly 80% are singletons. Sequencing used peripheral blood. All receptors derive from a woman in her 70s with COVID-19, enrolled during active disease.

Here the CDR3 reads CASSEGAVSYEQYF. The CDR3 DNA follows: TGTGCCAGCTCAGAGGGGGCCGTCTCCTACGAGCAGTACTTC. V usage is TRBV18 and J usage is TRBJ2-7; TRBD1 aligns across 7 bases. Germline lookup yields CDR1 KGHSH and CDR2 LQKENI. Germline trimming cut 5 bases from V and 0 bases from J; bases unmatched to any gene: 4. The CDR3 spans 14 residues.

About this clone itself: The junction shows a germline mismatch at one end, possibly a read error. The chain uses TRBV5-6 and TRBJ2-5; 14 bases line up with TRBD2. The CDR3 sequence is 15 residues long. Germline V lookup: CDR1 SGHDT, CDR2 YYEEEE. Written as DNA, the CDR3 is TGTGCCAGCAGCTTGGGAGGACTAGCGGGAGGTGATCGGCACTTC. It translates to CASSLGGLAGGDRHF.

The V and J genes are TRBV19 and TRBJ1-5; 7 positions match TRBD1. The CDR3 is 16 amino acids. The V segment lost 3 bases and the J segment 8 bases; nucleotides outside the gene matches: 13. The germline CDR1 and CDR2 sequences are LNHDA and SQIVND (reference sequence). This chain's CDR3 is CASSITRIGGRKPQHF. The DNA of the CDR3 is TGTGCCAGTAGTATTACAAGGATAGGGGGCCGTAAGCCCCAGCATTTT.

This clone was found once. The chain is built from TRBV19 and TRBJ2-1, with TRBD1 matching 10 bases. The V gene end was trimmed by 3 bases and the J gene end by 4 bases; junction bases not matched to a gene: 9. Per the germline V gene, CDR1 is LNHDA and CDR2 is SQIVND (reference sequence). CDR3 length equals 17 residues. CDR3 residues: CASSIRGDRGGYNEQFF. The CDR3 DNA reads as TGTGCCAGTAGTATCAGAGGGGACAGGGGTGGATACAATGAGCAGTTCTTC.

The chain couples TRBV27 to TRBJ1-5; D gene uncertain. The V end was cut by 5 bases, the J end by 4 bases, with 15 bases between. Per germline, CDR1 MNHEY and CDR2 SMNVEV (reference sequence). This CDR3 is built from 15 residues. In DNA, the CDR3 is TGTGCCAGCAGTCCCCAGGTCAGTCCTAATCAGCCCCAGCATTTT. It encodes CASSPQVSPNQPQHF.

The gene calls are TRBV19 and TRBJ1-1; possible D gene TRBD1, 5 bases. The CDR3 length is 10 residues. Trimming took 11 bases from V and 6 from J, leaving 10 bases between them. CDR1 and CDR2 (germline): LNHDA, SQIVND (reference sequence). Here the CDR3 DNA reads TGTGCCTGCAAGGGGCCTGAAGCTTTCTTT. Translated, it gives CACKGPEAFF. The variable domain in full, completed from reference TRBV19 and TRBJ1-1, reads DGGITQSPKYLFRKEGQNVTLSCEQNLNHDAMYWYRQDPGQGLRLIYYSQIVNDFQKGDIAEGYSVSREKKESFPLTVTSAQKNPTAFYLCACKGPEAFFGQGTRLTVV.

The J gene is TRBJ1-5, the V gene TRBV19; 9 bases match TRBD1. The CDR3 extends over 15 amino acids. Germline-derived CDR1 and CDR2 are LNHDA and SQIVND (reference sequence). J lost 7 bases, V lost 3 bases, and 7 bases had no gene match. The CDR3 DNA sequence: TGTGCCAGTAGTATCAGAACAGGGGGCGGGCAGCCCCAGCATTTT. It yields the protein CASSIRTGGGQPQHF.

The CDR3 loop is CATSLTGNIADTQYF. The CDR3 DNA is TGTGCCACCAGCCTAACGGGAAATATTGCAGATACGCAGTATTTT. This chain connects TRBV24-1 to TRBJ2-3, with a possible D match to TRBD2 (5 bases). V lost 7 bases and J 4 bases, leaving 17 bases between the germline ends. This CDR3 has 15 residues. Germline V gene data show CDR1 as KGHDR and CDR2 as SFDVKD.

This clone came up a few times. This sequence joins TRBV19 and TRBJ2-7, with 9 bases lining up with TRBD1. Trimming took 7 bases from V and 0 from J; bases not matched to a gene: 7. There are 15 residues in the CDR3. Per germline, CDR1 LNHDA and CDR2 SQIVND (reference sequence). The CDR3 sequence: CASTEGTGTSYEQYF. The CDR3 nucleotides read TGTGCCAGTACGGAAGGGACAGGGACCTCCTACGAGCAGTACTTC.

The DNA of the CDR3 is TGTGCCAGCAGTCTCCTAGGCAAAGCGGAAATTTTCTACAATGAGCAGTTCTTC. Amino acids: CASSLLGKAEIFYNEQFF. The chain couples TRBV27 to TRBJ2-1; D may be TRBD2 (5 bases). The V and J ends lost 5 bases and 3 bases respectively, with 23 bases between them. This CDR3 has 18 amino acids. The V gene's germline CDR1 is MNHEY and CDR2 SMNVEV (reference sequence).

This clone was seen only a few times. This CDR3 is CASSLDGMSSGSYEQFF. The CDR3 bases are TGTGCCAGCAGCTTAGATGGTATGTCTAGCGGGAGCTATGAGCAGTTCTTC. The rearrangement uses TRBV7-2 and TRBJ2-1, with TRBD2 matching 10 bases. The CDR3 is 17 amino acids. V lost 1 base to trimming and J lost 8 bases; unmatched junction nucleotides: 11. CDR1 is SGHTA and CDR2 is FQGNSA in the germline V gene. Filled out from reference TRBV7-2 and TRBJ2-1, the complete variable domain reads GAGVSQSPSNKVTEKGKDVELRCDPISGHTALYWYRQSLGQGLEFLIYFQGNSAPDKSGLPSDRFSAERTGGSVSTLTIQRTQQEDSAVYLCASSLDGMSSGSYEQFFGPGTRLTVL.

The chain has TRBV20-1 and TRBJ2-2; 8 bases align to TRBD2. After removal of 3 bases from V and 3 bases from J, the junction contained 6 bases not matched to a gene. This CDR3 has 15 amino acids. Germline V gene lookup returns CDR1 DFQATT and CDR2 SNEGSKA (reference sequence). The CDR3 DNA reads as TGCAGTGCTAGTCTCCGGGAGGGGTACACCGGGGAGCTGTTTTTT. This encodes CSASLREGYTGELFF.

The chain recombines TRBV3-1 (or the pseudogene TRBV3-2) with TRBJ2-7, with a possible D match to TRBD2 (5 bases). The V gene lost 0 bases and the J gene lost 2 bases, with 17 bases spanning the gap. CDR3 length: 17 residues. Per the germline V gene, CDR1 is LGHDT and CDR2 is YNNKEL (reference sequence). The DNA of the CDR3 is TGTGCCAGCAGCCAAGATACGGGGATCAACGACCCCTACGAGCAGTACTTC. Amino acid sequence: CASSQDTGINDPYEQYF.

V and J are TRBV5-4 and TRBJ2-4; 11 nucleotides align to TRBD2. V shed 3 bases, J shed 1 base, and the junction held 6 bases outside the gene matches. CDR1 and CDR2 (germline): SGHNT, YYREEE (reference sequence). There are 17 residues in the CDR3. This CDR3 reads CASSSPSSGRAKNIQYF. In nucleotides, the CDR3 is TGTGCCAGCAGCTCCCCCTCTAGCGGGAGGGCCAAAAACATTCAGTACTTC.

The chain combines TRBV19 with TRBJ2-2; 7 positions match TRBD1. V lost 7 bases and J lost 4; bases outside the gene matches: 6. The germline gives CDR1 LNHDA, CDR2 SQIVND (reference sequence). This CDR3 region has 14 residues. The CDR3, as DNA: TGTGCCAGTAATCTGGACAGGTTCACCGGGGAGCTGTTTTTT. As protein: CASNLDRFTGELFF.

Written as DNA, the CDR3 is TGCGCCAGCACTGACTCGCTTACTGAAGCTTTCTTT. Its protein is CASTDSLTEAFF. The gene calls are TRBV5-1 and TRBJ1-1; D is ambiguous. Germline V CDR1 and CDR2: SGHRS, YFSETQ. The germline V and J ends were trimmed by 6 bases and 5 bases, with 11 bases remaining between them. The CDR3 is made up of 12 amino acids. The full variable domain, in which reference TRBV5-1 and TRBJ1-1 provide the parts outside the CDR3, is KAGVTQTPRYLIKTRGQQVTLSCSPISGHRSVSWYQQTPGQGLQFLFEYFSETQRNKGNFPGRFSGRQFSNSRSEMNVSTLELGDSALYLCASTDSLTEAFFGQGTRLTVV.

This chain uses TRBV2 with TRBJ1-2, with D possibly TRBD1 on 6 matching bases. This CDR3 spans 14 amino acids. Germline-derived CDR1 and CDR2 are SNHLY and FYNNEI. V dropped 6 bases and J dropped 2 bases, with 13 bases sitting between them. CDR3 DNA: TGTGCCAGCAGACACAGGGAATCCAACTATGGCTACACCTTC. It specifies CASRHRESNYGYTF.

V and J are TRBV24-1 and TRBJ2-1; 8 bases map to TRBD2. CDR3 length: 16 residues. CDR1 and CDR2 (germline): KGHDR, SFDVKD. The V and J ends lost 0 bases and 7 bases, in that order; junction bases with no gene match: 7. The CDR3 DNA sequence: TGTGCCACCAGTGATTTGACGGCTAGCGGGCATAATGAGCAGTTCTTC. The encoded protein is CATSDLTASGHNEQFF.

The chain carries TRBV13 and TRBJ1-2, with a possible D match to TRBD1 (5 bases). Germline V lookup: CDR1 PRHDT, CDR2 FYEKMQ (reference sequence). The ends were cut back, 2 bases at V and 3 bases at J, with 16 bases in the middle. The CDR3 spans 16 residues. CDR3 region: CASSLRVRGVYYGYTF. The CDR3 nucleotides are TGTGCCAGCAGCTTACGGGTCCGGGGGGTTTACTATGGCTACACCTTC.

The CDR3 protein is CATSAARDSYSDTQYF. In DNA, the CDR3 is TGTGCCACCAGCGCAGCTAGAGACTCATATTCAGATACGCAGTATTTT. The chain uses TRBV15 and TRBJ2-3, with D uncertain. This CDR3 is built from 16 residues. Germline lookup yields CDR1 LNHNV and CDR2 YYDKDF (reference sequence). Trimming stripped 5 bases from V and 4 bases from J, with 19 bases between.

The V and J genes are TRBV5-1 and TRBJ2-1, with 11 bases identical to TRBD2. The CDR3 totals 16 residues. Germline V gene lookup returns CDR1 SGHRS and CDR2 YFSETQ. Unmatched junction bases numbered 3, after V lost 0 bases and J lost 4 bases. The CDR3 DNA sequence: TGCGCCAGCAGCTTGGGGGGACTAGCGGAATACAATGAGCAGTTCTTC. It is translated as CASSLGGLAEYNEQFF.

The chain recombines TRBV9 with TRBJ2-2, with 8 bases fitting TRBD1. Germline CDR1 and CDR2: SGDLS and YYNGEE. The CDR3 spans 17 residues. With 4 bases clipped from V and 4 bases from J, the junction kept 12 bases outside the gene matches. This CDR3 is CASSPHRTGMATGELFF. As DNA, the CDR3 is TGTGCCAGCAGCCCTCATAGGACAGGGATGGCCACCGGGGAGCTGTTTTTT.